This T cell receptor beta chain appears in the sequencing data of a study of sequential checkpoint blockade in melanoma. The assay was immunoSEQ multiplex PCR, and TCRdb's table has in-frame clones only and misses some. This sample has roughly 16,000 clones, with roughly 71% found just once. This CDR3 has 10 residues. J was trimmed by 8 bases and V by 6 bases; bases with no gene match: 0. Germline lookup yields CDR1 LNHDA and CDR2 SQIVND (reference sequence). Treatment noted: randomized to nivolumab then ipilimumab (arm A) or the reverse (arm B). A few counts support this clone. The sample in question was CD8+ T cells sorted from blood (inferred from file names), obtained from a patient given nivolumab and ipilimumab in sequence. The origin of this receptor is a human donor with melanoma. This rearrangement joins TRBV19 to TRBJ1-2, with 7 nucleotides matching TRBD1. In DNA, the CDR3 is TGTGCCAGTAGAGGGGGCGGCTACACCTTC. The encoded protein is CASRGGGYTF.